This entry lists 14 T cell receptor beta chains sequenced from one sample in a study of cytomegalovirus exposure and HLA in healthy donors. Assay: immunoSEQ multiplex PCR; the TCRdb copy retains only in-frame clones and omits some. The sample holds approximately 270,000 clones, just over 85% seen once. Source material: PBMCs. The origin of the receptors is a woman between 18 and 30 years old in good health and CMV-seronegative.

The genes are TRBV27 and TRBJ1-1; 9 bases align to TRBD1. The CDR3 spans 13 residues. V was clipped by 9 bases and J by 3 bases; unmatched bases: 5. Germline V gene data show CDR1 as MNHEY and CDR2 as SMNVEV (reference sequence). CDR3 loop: CASGGQGYTEAFF. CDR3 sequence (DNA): TGTGCCAGTGGGGGACAGGGATACACTGAAGCTTTCTTT.

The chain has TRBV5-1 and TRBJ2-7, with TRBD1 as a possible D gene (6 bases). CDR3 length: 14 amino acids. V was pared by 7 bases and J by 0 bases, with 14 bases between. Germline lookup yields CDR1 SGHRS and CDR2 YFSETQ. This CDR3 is CASRTDRSSYEQYF. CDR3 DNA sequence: TGCGCCAGCCGTACTGACAGGTCCTCCTACGAGCAGTACTTC.

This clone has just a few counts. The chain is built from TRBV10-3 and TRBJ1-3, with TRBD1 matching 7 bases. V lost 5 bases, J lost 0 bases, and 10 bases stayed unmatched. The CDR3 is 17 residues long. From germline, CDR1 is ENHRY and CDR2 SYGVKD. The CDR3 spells CAISPRQGYDSGNTIYF. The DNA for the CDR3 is TGTGCCATCAGTCCAAGACAGGGCTACGACTCTGGAAACACCATATATTTT.

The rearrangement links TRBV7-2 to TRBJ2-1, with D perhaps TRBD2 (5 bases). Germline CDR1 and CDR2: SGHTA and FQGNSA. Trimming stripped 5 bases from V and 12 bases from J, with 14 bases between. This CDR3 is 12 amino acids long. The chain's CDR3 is CASSHPPAGQFF. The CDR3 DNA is TGTGCCAGCAGCCACCCCCCGGCGGGGCAGTTCTTC.

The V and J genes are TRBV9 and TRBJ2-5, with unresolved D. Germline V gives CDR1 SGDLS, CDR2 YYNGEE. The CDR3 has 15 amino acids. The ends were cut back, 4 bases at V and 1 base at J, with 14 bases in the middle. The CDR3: CASSPIPGRQETQYF. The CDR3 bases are TGTGCCAGCAGCCCAATTCCGGGTCGCCAAGAGACCCAGTACTTC.

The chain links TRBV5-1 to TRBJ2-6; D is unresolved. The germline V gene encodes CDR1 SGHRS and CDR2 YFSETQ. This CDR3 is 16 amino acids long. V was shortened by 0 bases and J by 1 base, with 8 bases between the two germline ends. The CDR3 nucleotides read TGCGCCAGCAGCTTGGCAGGTTTTTCTGGGGCCAACGTCCTGACTTTC. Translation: CASSLAGFSGANVLTF.

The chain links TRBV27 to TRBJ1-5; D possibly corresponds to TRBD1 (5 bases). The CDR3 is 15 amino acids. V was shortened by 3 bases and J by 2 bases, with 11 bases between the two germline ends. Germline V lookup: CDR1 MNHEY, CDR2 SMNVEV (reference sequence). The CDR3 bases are TGTGCCAGCAGTTTGGCAGGGTGGGGCAATCAGCCCCAGCATTTT. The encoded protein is CASSLAGWGNQPQHF.

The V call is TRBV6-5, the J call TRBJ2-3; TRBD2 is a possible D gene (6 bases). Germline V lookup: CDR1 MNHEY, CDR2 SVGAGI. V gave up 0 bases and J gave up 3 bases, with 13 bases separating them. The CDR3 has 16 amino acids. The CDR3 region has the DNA TGTGCCAGCAGTTACTCTAAAGAGGGGACTACAGATACGCAGTATTTT. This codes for CASSYSKEGTTDTQYF.

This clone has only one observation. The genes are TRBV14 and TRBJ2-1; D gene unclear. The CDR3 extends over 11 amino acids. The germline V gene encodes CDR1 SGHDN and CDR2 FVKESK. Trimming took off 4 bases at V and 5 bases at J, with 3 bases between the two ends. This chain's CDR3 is CASSRHNEQFF. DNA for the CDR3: TGTGCCAGCAGCCGGCACAATGAGCAGTTCTTC.

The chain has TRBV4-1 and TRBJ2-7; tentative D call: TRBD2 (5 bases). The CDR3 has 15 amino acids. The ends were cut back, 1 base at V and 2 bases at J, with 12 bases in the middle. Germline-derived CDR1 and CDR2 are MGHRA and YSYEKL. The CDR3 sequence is CASSQVGAGAYEQYF. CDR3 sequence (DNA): TGCGCCAGCAGCCAAGTGGGTGCGGGCGCCTACGAGCAGTACTTC.

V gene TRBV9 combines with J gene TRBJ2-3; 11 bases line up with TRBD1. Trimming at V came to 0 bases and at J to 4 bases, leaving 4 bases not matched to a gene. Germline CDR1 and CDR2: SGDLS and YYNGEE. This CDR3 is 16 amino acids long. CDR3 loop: CASSVVGTGGPDTQYF. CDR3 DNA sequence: TGTGCCAGCAGCGTAGTCGGGACAGGGGGACCAGATACGCAGTATTTT.

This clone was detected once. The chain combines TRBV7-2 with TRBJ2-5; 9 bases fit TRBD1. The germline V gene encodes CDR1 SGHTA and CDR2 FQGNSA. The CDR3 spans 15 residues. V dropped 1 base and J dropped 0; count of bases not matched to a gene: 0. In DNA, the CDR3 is TGTGCCAGCAGCTTAGGGGACAGGGACCAAGAGACCCAGTACTTC. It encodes CASSLGDRDQETQYF.

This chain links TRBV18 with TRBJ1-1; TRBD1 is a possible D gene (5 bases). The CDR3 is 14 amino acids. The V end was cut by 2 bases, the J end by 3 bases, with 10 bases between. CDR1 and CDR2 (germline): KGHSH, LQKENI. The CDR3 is CASSPISRDTEAFF. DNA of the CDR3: TGTGCCAGCTCACCAATAAGCAGGGACACTGAAGCTTTCTTT.

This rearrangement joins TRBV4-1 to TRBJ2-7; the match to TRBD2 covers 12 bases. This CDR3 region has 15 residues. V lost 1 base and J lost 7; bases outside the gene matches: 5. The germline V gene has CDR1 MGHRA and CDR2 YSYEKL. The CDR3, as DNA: TGCGCCAGCAGCCAAGTGGGAGGGACTAGCGGGGAGCAGTACTTC. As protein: CASSQVGGTSGEQYF.